The clone carrying this T cell receptor beta chain was found a few times. Its target is not known. This record belongs to a study of type 1 regulatory T cells. TCRdb reanalysed the reads using MiXCR and keeps one entry per CDR3 protein. The sample shows about 62,000 distinct CDR3 sequences, 60% to 80% of them seen only once. CDR1 and CDR2 from the germline V gene are KGHSH and LQKENI. This CDR3 is built from 15 residues. V trimming: 6 bases; J trimming: 2 bases; junction bases outside the gene matches: 4. The chain employs TRBV18 and TRBJ2-1; 10 nucleotides line up with TRBD2. The material sequenced was cultured non-Tr1 T cells, either the whole culture or a sorted T cell fraction (not recorded which). This clonotype originated in a human donor in good health. The CDR3 DNA is TGTGCCAGCTCTCCTAGCGGGAGAACCTACAATGAGCAGTTCTTC. Its protein is CASSPSGRTYNEQFF. The full variable domain, its missing parts supplied by reference TRBV18 and TRBJ2-1, is NAGVMQNPRHLVRRRGQEARLRCSPMKGHSHVYWYRQLPEEGLKFMVYLQKENIIDESGMPKERFSAEFPKEGPSILRIQQVVRGDSAAYFCASSPSGRTYNEQFFGPGTRLTVL.